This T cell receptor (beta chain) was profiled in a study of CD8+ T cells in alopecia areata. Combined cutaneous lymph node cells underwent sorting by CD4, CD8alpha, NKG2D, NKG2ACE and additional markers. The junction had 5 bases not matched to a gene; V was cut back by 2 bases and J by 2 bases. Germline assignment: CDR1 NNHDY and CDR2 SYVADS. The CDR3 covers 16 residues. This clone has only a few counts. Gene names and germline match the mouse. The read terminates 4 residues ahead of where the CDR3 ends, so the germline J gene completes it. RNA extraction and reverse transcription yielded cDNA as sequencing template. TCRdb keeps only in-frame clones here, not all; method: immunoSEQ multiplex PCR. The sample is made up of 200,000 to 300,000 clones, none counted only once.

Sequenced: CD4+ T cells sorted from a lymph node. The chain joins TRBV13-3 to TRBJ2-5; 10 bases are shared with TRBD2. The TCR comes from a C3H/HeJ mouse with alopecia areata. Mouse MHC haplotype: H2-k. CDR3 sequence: CASSDRDWGIQDTQYF. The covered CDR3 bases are TGTGCCAGCAGTGACCGGGACTGGGGTATCCAAGAC.